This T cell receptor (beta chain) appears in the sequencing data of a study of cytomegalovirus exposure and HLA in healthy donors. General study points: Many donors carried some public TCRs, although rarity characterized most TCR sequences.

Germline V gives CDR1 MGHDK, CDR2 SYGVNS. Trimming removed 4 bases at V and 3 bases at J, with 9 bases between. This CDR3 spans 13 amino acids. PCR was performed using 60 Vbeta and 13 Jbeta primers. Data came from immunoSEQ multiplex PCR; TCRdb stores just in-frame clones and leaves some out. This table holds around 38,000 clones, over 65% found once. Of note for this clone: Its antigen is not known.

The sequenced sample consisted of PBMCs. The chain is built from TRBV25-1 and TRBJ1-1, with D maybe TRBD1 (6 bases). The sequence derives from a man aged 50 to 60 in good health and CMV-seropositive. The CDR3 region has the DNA TGTGCCAGCAGTGCACAGGGTTACACTGAAGCTTTCTTT. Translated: CASSAQGYTEAFF.